The 10 T cell receptor beta chains in this list originate from one sample, sequenced in a study of blood T cells in healthy people across ages. Primers used in a second PCR of about 6 to 11 cycles were a sample-barcoded 5' primer and a J-beta primer mix. TCRdb reprocessed the 5' RACE reads with MiXCR, giving one entry per CDR3 protein. Of fewer than 2 million distinct CDR3 sequences listed, approximately 39% are singletons. The specimen was blood. The receptors were sampled from a human donor in good health.

The CDR3 here is CASSIPPLFFF. The CDR3 DNA sequence: TGCGCCAGCAGTATCCCCCCGCTATTTTTCTTT. The chain uses TRBV5-1 and TRBJ1-1; D is undetermined. Germline assignment: CDR1 SGHRS and CDR2 YFSETQ. The CDR3 consists of 11 residues. V gave up 5 bases and J gave up 13 bases, with 15 bases separating them.

J is TRBJ2-4 and V is TRBV20-1, with 10 bases aligning to TRBD2. The closer fit of TRBJ2-5 to the DNA end suggests the J call may be wrong. The CDR3 spans 15 residues. The germline V gene has CDR1 DFQATT and CDR2 SNEGSKA (reference sequence). CDR3 residues: CSAHLAGVIQETQYF. CDR3 DNA sequence: TGCAGTGCTCACCTAGCGGGGGTAATCCAAGAGACCCAGTACTTC.

The rearrangement joins TRBV29-1 to TRBJ2-5; TRBD2 agrees at 9 bases. The V gene's germline CDR1 is SQVTM and CDR2 ANQGSEA. The CDR3 runs to 15 residues. After removal of 1 base from V and 0 bases from J, the junction contained 3 bases not matched to a gene. DNA for the CDR3: TGCAGCGTTGAAGCAGCGGGGGGCTACCAAGAGACCCAGTACTTC. Residues: CSVEAAGGYQETQYF. Full variable domain (missing parts from reference TRBV29-1 and TRBJ2-5): SAVISQKPSRDICQRGTSLTIQCQVDSQVTMMFWYRQQPGQSLTLIATANQGSEATYESGFVIDKFPISRPNLTFSTLTVSNMSPEDSSIYLCSVEAAGGYQETQYFGPGTRLLVL.

The genes are TRBV4-3 and TRBJ2-7; perhaps TRBD2 as D (6 bases). CDR3 length: 16 amino acids. V lost 1 base, J lost 3 bases, and 16 bases lay in between. The germline CDR1 and CDR2 sequences are LGHNA and YSLEER. In DNA form, the CDR3 reads TGCGCCAGCAGCCAAGGGTTTGCGGGGAGGATCTACGAGCAGTACTTC. Amino acids: CASSQGFAGRIYEQYF.

This clonotype was seen more than once but under ten times. V usage is TRBV7-2 and J usage is TRBJ2-5; D may be TRBD1 or TRBD2 (6 bases each). The CDR3 has 15 residues. V lost 5 bases to trimming and J lost 1 base, with 14 bases between them. Germline values: CDR1 SGHTA, CDR2 FQGNSA. CDR3 sequence (DNA): TGTGCCAGCAGCCTCCGGGGGACATTCCAAGAGACCCAGTACTTC. Protein: CASSLRGTFQETQYF.

The rearrangement links TRBV29-1 to TRBJ2-1; the D gene is possibly TRBD2 (7 bases). The CDR3 is 13 residues long. Germline CDR1 and CDR2: SQVTM and ANQGSEA. Trimming shortened V by 8 bases and J by 4 bases, and 15 bases separated the two germline ends. DNA of the CDR3: TGCAGCTCCGACGGGGGGACATACAATGAGCAGTTCTTC. Protein product: CSSDGGTYNEQFF.

This clonotype was recorded a few times. This could be a read error, since a much larger clone is one nucleotide away. This sequence joins TRBV11-2 and TRBJ2-4, with D perhaps matching TRBD1 (5 bases). The CDR3 runs 11 residues. CDR1 SGHAT and CDR2 FQNNGV come from the germline V gene. CDR3 amino acids: CACSPGNIQYF. CDR3 nucleotide sequence: TGTGCCTGCAGCCCAGGGAACATTCAGTACTTC.

The CDR3 sequence: CASSEAREVGEKLFF. The CDR3 DNA sequence: TGTGCCAGCAGTGAAGCGAGGGAGGTTGGTGAAAAACTGTTTTTT. The genes are TRBV25-1 and TRBJ1-4; D unresolved. The V and J ends lost 2 bases and 7 bases respectively, with 14 bases between them. This CDR3 region has 15 residues. From germline, CDR1 is MGHDK and CDR2 SYGVNS.

With regard to this clonotype: One end of the junction varies from germline; a read error may be responsible. V gene TRBV5-1 combines with J gene TRBJ2-3, with TRBD2 matching over 7 bases. CDR1 and CDR2 (germline): SGHRS, YFSETQ. This CDR3 is built from 15 residues. The CDR3 spells CASSLGQTSTETQYF. Written as DNA, the CDR3 is TGCGCCAGCAGCTTGGGCCAGACTAGCACAGAGACGCAGTATTTT. The full variable domain, its missing parts supplied by reference TRBV5-1 and TRBJ2-3, is KAGVTQTPRYLIKTRGQQVTLSCSPISGHRSVSWYQQTPGQGLQFLFEYFSETQRNKGNFPGRFSGRQFSNSRSEMNVSTLELGDSALYLCASSLGQTSTETQYFGPGTRLTVL.

To note about this clonotype: The junction and the germline gene differ at one end; a read error may be behind it. The J gene is TRBJ1-4, the V gene TRBV3-1; perhaps TRBD1 as D (5 bases). CDR1 LGHDT and CDR2 YNNKEL come from the germline V gene (reference sequence). The CDR3 length is 15 residues. CDR3 bases: TGTGCCTGCAGCCCCAGAGGCGCAGGGAGAGAAAAACTGTTTTTT. Amino acid sequence: CACSPRGAGREKLFF.